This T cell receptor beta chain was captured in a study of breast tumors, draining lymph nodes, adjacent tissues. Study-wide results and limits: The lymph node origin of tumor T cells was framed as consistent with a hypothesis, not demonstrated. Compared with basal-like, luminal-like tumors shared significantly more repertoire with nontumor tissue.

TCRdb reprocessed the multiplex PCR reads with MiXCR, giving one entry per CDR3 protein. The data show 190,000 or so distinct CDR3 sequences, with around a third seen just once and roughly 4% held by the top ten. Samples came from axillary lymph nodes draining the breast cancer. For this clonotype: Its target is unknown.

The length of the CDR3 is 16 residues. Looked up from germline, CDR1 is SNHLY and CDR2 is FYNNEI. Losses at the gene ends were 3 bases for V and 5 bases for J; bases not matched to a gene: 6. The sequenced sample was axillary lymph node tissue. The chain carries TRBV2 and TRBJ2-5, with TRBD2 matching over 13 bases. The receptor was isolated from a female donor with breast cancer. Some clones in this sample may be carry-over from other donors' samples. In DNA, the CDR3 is TGTGCCAGCAGTGACAGGGGACTAGCGGGATTTGAGACCCAGTACTTC. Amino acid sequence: CASSDRGLAGFETQYF.